The entry below describes one T cell receptor (beta chain). Germline V gene sequence: CDR1 SGHAT, CDR2 FQNNGV. V was shortened by 8 bases and J by 8 bases, with 14 bases between the two germline ends. The CDR3 loop spans 12 amino acids. The sample belongs to a study of patients and donors after allogeneic stem cell transplantation. Each CDR3 protein gets one entry after TCRdb re-called the RT-PCR reads with MiXCR. Of 150,000 to 200,000 distinct CDR3 sequences in the sample, about 30% are singletons; the top ten hold about 3.3%. The TCR was taken from a human donor who was either an allogeneic HSCT recipient or a stem cell or donor lymphocyte infusion donor (not recorded which). It is not recorded whose cells these are; they may come from a transplant donor. Sequences were obtained from blood, either unsorted or a sorted T cell fraction (not recorded which). This chain uses TRBV11-2 with TRBJ2-3, with D perhaps TRBD1 (6 bases). CDR3 in DNA: TGTGCCAGCGAGGGGGTGGGTCCTACGCAGTATTTT. Translating it yields CASEGVGPTQYF.